The next 7 T cell receptor beta chains were all read from a single sample in a study of control samples from healthy donors and cancer patients. Profiling relied on immunoSEQ multiplex PCR, and the TCRdb table lists in-frame clones only, not all of them. Among around 250,000 clones listed, roughly 87% were seen once. Sample: PBMCs. These receptors were collected from a woman aged 55-70 years with lung cancer.

There are a few counts of this clone. This chain links TRBV28 with TRBJ2-1, with 15 bases matching TRBD2. Trimming took 3 bases from V and 7 from J; bases not matched to a gene: 4. Germline loops: CDR1 MDHEN, CDR2 SYDVKM. This CDR3 has 16 amino acids. The chain's CDR3 is CASSLSGLAGGNEQFF. The CDR3 bases are TGTGCCAGCAGTTTGAGTGGACTAGCGGGGGGGAATGAGCAGTTCTTC. The full variable domain, its missing parts supplied by reference TRBV28 and TRBJ2-1, is DVKVTQSSRYLVKRTGEKVFLECVQDMDHENMFWYRQDPGLGLRLIYFSYDVKMKEKGDIPEGYSVSREKKERFSLILESASTNQTSMYLCASSLSGLAGGNEQFFGPGTRLTVL.

This clone has a count of ten or more. This rearrangement joins TRBV5-1 to TRBJ1-1; 11 positions agree with TRBD1. In germline, CDR1 is SGHRS, CDR2 YFSETQ. CDR3 length equals 15 residues. V lost 5 bases to trimming and J lost 6 bases; unmatched junction nucleotides: 9. CDR3 amino acids: CASSLKGQGASEAFF. The CDR3 DNA is TGCGCCAGCAGTCTGAAAGGACAGGGGGCATCTGAAGCTTTCTTT.

This sequence joins TRBV7-9 and TRBJ1-2, with 7 bases identical to TRBD1. Germline V gives CDR1 SEHNR, CDR2 FQNEAQ (reference sequence). The ends lost 0 bases at V and 4 bases at J; junction bases unmatched: 8. The CDR3 has 16 amino acids. The CDR3 here is CASSLAGGQPFYGYTF. The CDR3 DNA is TGTGCCAGCAGCTTAGCGGGGGGACAGCCTTTCTATGGCTACACCTTC.

This rearrangement joins TRBV4-1 to TRBJ1-3; possible D gene TRBD1, 5 bases. The V end lost 3 bases, the J end lost 8 bases, and 26 bases lay between the germline ends. This CDR3 comprises 18 residues. In germline, CDR1 is MGHRA, CDR2 YSYEKL. The CDR3 nucleotides read TGCGCCAGCAGCCAGGACGACAGTTCACTAAGGGCGGAAGACACCATATATTTT. Translated, it gives CASSQDDSSLRAEDTIYF.

The chain recombines TRBV28 with TRBJ2-2; 10 bases agree with TRBD2. V lost 6 bases and J lost 2; bases outside the gene matches: 9. The V gene's germline CDR1 is MDHEN and CDR2 SYDVKM. CDR3 length: 17 residues. CDR3 coding DNA: TGTGCCAGCAGAGTAGCGGGAGGACTCCCCAACACCGGGGAGCTGTTTTTT. Its protein product is CASRVAGGLPNTGELFF.

The chain uses TRBV6-2 or TRBV6-3 and TRBJ2-1; TRBD2 agrees at 7 bases. V lost 2 bases and J lost 5; bases outside the gene matches: 6. The CDR3 has 15 residues. The germline CDR1 and CDR2 sequences are MNHEY and SVGEGT. CDR3 in amino acids: CASSYPAGYNNEQFF. CDR3 in DNA: TGTGCCAGCAGTTACCCAGCGGGATATAACAATGAGCAGTTCTTC.

The CDR3 DNA reads TGTGCCAGCAGCTTCCCGGACATGAACACTGAAGCTTTCTTT. Translating it yields CASSFPDMNTEAFF. The chain combines TRBV5-4 with TRBJ1-1; D perhaps matches TRBD1 (5 bases). The V end lost 2 bases, the J end lost 0 bases, and 8 bases lay between the germline ends. Germline lookup yields CDR1 SGHNT and CDR2 YYREEE (reference sequence). CDR3 length: 14 amino acids. The full variable domain, in which reference TRBV5-4 and TRBJ1-1 provide the parts outside the CDR3, is ETGVTQSPTHLIKTRGQQVTLRCSSQSGHNTVSWYQQALGQGPQFIFQYYREEENGRGNFPPRFSGLQFPNYSSELNVNALELDDSALYLCASSFPDMNTEAFFGQGTRLTVV.